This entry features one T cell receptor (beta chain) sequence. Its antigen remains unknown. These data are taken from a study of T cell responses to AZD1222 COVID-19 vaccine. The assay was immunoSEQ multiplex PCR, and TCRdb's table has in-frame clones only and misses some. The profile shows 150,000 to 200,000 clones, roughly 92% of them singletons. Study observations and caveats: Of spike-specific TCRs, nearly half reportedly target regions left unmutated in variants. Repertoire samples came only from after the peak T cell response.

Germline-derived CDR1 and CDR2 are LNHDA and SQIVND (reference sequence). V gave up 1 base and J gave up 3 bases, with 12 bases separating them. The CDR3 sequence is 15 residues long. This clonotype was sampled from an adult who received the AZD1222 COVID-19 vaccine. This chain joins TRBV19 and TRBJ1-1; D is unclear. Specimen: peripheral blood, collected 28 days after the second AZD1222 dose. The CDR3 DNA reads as TGTGCCAGTAGTATAGTGGGGAAGAGGGACACTGAAGCTTTCTTT. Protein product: CASSIVGKRDTEAFF.